Listed below are T cell receptor beta chains from one sample, sequenced in a study of T cells in Graves' hyperthyroidism and ophthalmopathy. From the multiplex PCR reads, TCRdb called clonotypes with MiXCR, one entry per CDR3 protein. The profile shows a few hundred thousand distinct CDR3 sequences, about a sixth of them singletons. Sequencing used blood. These receptors all come from a woman in her 40s with Graves' ophthalmopathy. The CDR3 runs from the conserved cysteine through the conserved F or W. D genes are given only for firm matches. Size is stated for part of the rows, as once, few or many counts, or as a class when the clone is expanded.

abundance	v_gene	d_gene	len	j_gene	CDR3aa	CDR3nt
few	TRBV7-9	-	13	TRBJ2-3	CASSLDGLDTQYF	TGTGCCAGCAGCTTAGACGGTTTAGATACGCAGTATTTT
many	TRBV2	TRBD2	16	TRBJ2-1	CASRALAGYPYNEQFF	TGTGCCAGCAGGGCACTAGCGGGATATCCTTACAATGAGCAGTTCTTC
many	TRBV12-3/TRBV12-4	-	13	TRBJ2-3	CASSPLVGSTQYF	TGTGCCAGCAGCCCACTCGTTGGGAGTACGCAGTATTTT
many	TRBV12-3/TRBV12-4	-	15	TRBJ1-2	CASSQITGPRYGYTF	TGTGCCAGCAGTCAAATTACAGGTCCCCGCTATGGCTACACCTTC
-	TRBV6-2/TRBV6-3	TRBD2	17	TRBJ2-3	CASSRSLAGGLGDTRYF	TGTGCCAGCAGCAGATCACTAGCGGGGGGGCTTGGAGATACGCGGTATTTT
many	TRBV12-3/TRBV12-4	TRBD1	15	TRBJ1-5	CASRKTGGVNQPQHF	TGTGCCAGCAGGAAGACAGGGGGCGTCAATCAGCCCCAGCATTTT
many	TRBV2	-	14	TRBJ2-5	CASSDSGREETQYF	TGTGCCAGCAGTGATTCGGGCAGGGAAGAGACCCAGTACTTC
-	TRBV10-3	-	12	TRBJ1-2	CAISDTGRGYTF	TGTGCCATCAGTGACACCGGACGTGGCTACACCTTC
many	TRBV2	-	13	TRBJ1-2	CASSAEKVYGYTF	TGTGCCAGCAGTGCCGAGAAGGTCTATGGCTACACCTTC
few	TRBV7-6	TRBD2	15	TRBJ2-1	CASSQSGGDYNEQFF	TGTGCCAGCAGCCAAAGCGGGGGGGACTACAATGAGCAGTTCTTC
-	TRBV7-9	-	13	TRBJ1-1	CASSYDVPRIAFF	TGTGCCAGCAGCTACGACGTCCCAAGGATAGCTTTCTTT
many	TRBV2	TRBD1	15	TRBJ1-5	CASSLTGEIYQPQHF	TGTGCCAGCAGCCTTACAGGGGAAATCTATCAGCCCCAGCATTTT
many	TRBV7-9	TRBD2	16	TRBJ2-1	CASSLEPSGSRLLQFF	TGTGCCAGCAGCTTAGAGCCTAGCGGGAGTAGATTGTTGCAGTTCTTC
many	TRBV7-2	-	12	TRBJ2-7	CASSFDGTEQYF	TGTGCCAGCAGCTTCGACGGGACCGAGCAGTACTTC
-	TRBV6-1	-	15	TRBJ1-5	CASRFRVLSNQPQHF	TGTGCCAGCAGATTCAGGGTTTTGAGCAATCAGCCCCAGCATTTT
-	TRBV20-1	TRBD1	16	TRBJ2-3	CSARREPGTGTDTQYF	TGCAGTGCTAGAAGGGAGCCGGGGACAGGGACAGATACGCAGTATTTT
-	TRBV7-3	-	14	TRBJ1-1	CASSQTSRGTEAFF	TGCGCCAGCAGCCAAACCTCCAGGGGCACTGAAGCTTTCTTT
many	TRBV2	-	13	TRBJ2-7	CASKAPATPEQYF	TGTGCCAGCAAGGCCCCCGCGACTCCCGAGCAGTACTTC
few	TRBV13	-	17	TRBJ1-1	CASSLAAGWVMNTEAFF	TGTGCCAGCAGCTTAGCAGCAGGGTGGGTCATGAACACTGAAGCTTTCTTT
-	TRBV28	TRBD2	14	TRBJ2-2	CASSRTSAAGELFF	TGTGCCAGCAGTCGGACTAGCGCGGCCGGGGAGCTGTTTTTT
-	TRBV11-1	TRBD2	17	TRBJ2-1	CASRRLAGGVSYNEQFF	TGTGCCAGCAGAAGACTAGCGGGAGGGGTCTCCTACAATGAGCAGTTCTTC
-	TRBV7-3	-	13	TRBJ1-1	CASSSQTRTEAFF	TGTGCCAGCAGCTCTCAGACCCGCACTGAAGCTTTCTTT
-	TRBV30	-	13	TRBJ2-2	CAWSLRGTGELFF	TGTGCCTGGAGTCTTCGCGGCACCGGGGAGCTGTTTTTT
many	TRBV2	-	13	TRBJ1-6	CASRHGINSPLHF	TGTGCCAGCCGACACGGGATTAATTCACCCCTCCACTTT
-	TRBV6-1	-	15	TRBJ1-2	CASRPGRAQFYGYTF	TGTGCCAGCCGGCCGGGGAGGGCCCAGTTCTATGGCTACACCTTC
many	TRBV10-3	-	14	TRBJ1-1	CAISEHLLGTEAFF	TGTGCCATCAGTGAGCACCTCTTGGGCACTGAAGCTTTCTTT
few	TRBV10-3	-	14	TRBJ2-3	CAISEGGSADTQYF	TGTGCCATCAGTGAGGGGGGGAGCGCAGATACGCAGTATTTT
many	TRBV20-1	-	12	TRBJ1-1	CSAERGATEAFF	TGCAGTGCAGAAAGGGGTGCCACTGAAGCTTTCTTT
few	TRBV2	TRBD1	16	TRBJ2-5	CASSSPTGTEGETQYF	TGTGCCAGCAGTTCCCCAACCGGGACAGAGGGGGAGACCCAGTACTTC
many	TRBV3-1	-	15	TRBJ2-7	CASSQWGYPTYEQYF	TGTGCCAGCAGCCAATGGGGGTATCCAACCTACGAGCAGTACTTC
-	TRBV6-1	TRBD1	15	TRBJ1-6	CASTTTGGGYSPLHF	TGTGCCAGCACCACGACAGGGGGCGGATATTCACCCCTCCACTTT
many	TRBV7-8	-	17	TRBJ1-4	CASSLGRGSPTNEKLFF	TGTGCCAGCAGCTTAGGACGCGGAAGTCCAACTAATGAAAAACTGTTTTTT
many	TRBV11-2	-	16	TRBJ2-2	CASRLSTMTNTGELFF	TGTGCCAGCAGACTTTCGACAATGACGAACACCGGGGAGCTGTTTTTT
few	TRBV4-1	TRBD1	15	TRBJ1-6	CASSQAQTGSVPLHF	TGCGCCAGCAGCCAAGCCCAGACAGGGTCGGTCCCCCTCCACTTT
few	TRBV12-3/TRBV12-4	-	12	TRBJ2-7	CASSLHSYEQYF	TGTGCCAGCAGTTTGCATAGCTACGAGCAGTACTTC
-	TRBV19	-	12	TRBJ1-2	CASISANYGYTF	TGTGCCAGTATATCAGCTAACTATGGCTACACCTTC
many	TRBV5-1	-	13	TRBJ1-5	CASSLDGNQPQHF	TGTGCCAGCAGCCTAGACGGGAATCAGCCCCAGCATTTT
few	TRBV12-3/TRBV12-4	-	14	TRBJ1-2	CASSSPRVGYGYTF	TGTGCCAGCAGTTCCCCGCGGGTCGGCTATGGCTACACCTTC
many	TRBV12-3/TRBV12-4	-	13	TRBJ2-7	CASSLNSYYEQYF	TGTGCCAGCAGTTTAAACAGCTACTACGAGCAGTACTTC
few	TRBV25-1	TRBD1	20	TRBJ2-5	CASSQSPGTGSPLRQETQYF	TGTGCCAGCAGTCAATCGCCGGGGACAGGGTCCCCCCTGCGCCAAGAGACCCAGTACTTC